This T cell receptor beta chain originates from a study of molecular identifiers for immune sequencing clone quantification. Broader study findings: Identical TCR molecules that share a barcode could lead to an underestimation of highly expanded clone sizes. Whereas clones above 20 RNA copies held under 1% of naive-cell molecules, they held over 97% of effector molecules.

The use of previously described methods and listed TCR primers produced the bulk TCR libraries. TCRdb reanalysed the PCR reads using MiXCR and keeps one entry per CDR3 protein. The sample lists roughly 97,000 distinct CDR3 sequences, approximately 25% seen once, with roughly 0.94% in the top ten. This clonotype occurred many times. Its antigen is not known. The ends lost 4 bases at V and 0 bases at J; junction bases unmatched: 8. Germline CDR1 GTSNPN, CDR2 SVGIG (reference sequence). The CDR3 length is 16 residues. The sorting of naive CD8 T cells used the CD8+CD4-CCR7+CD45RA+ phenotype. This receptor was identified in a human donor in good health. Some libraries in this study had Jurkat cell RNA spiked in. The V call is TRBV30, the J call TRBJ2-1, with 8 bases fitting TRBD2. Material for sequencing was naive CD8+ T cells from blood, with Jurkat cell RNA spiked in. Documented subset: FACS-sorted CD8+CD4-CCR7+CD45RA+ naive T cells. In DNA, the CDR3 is TGTGCCTGGACTGGACTAGCAGGTATCTCCTACAATGAGCAGTTCTTC. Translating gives CAWTGLAGISYNEQFF.